Below, 22 T cell receptor beta chains from the same sample are listed, as sequenced in a study of control samples from healthy donors and cancer patients. Only in-frame clones appear in the TCRdb table, and some are missing; sequencing was by immunoSEQ multiplex PCR. The sample includes some 71,000 clones, roughly 86% of them seen just once. The sequenced material came from PBMCs. The receptors stem from a woman aged 45 to 65 with head and neck cancer.

The gene calls are TRBV7-9 and TRBJ2-5, with D perhaps given as TRBD1 or TRBD2 (6 bases each). V dropped 7 bases and J dropped 3 bases, with 15 bases sitting between them. The CDR3 is 14 amino acids. Germline lookup yields CDR1 SEHNR and CDR2 FQNEAQ (reference sequence). The CDR3 spells CASNLLGGEETQYF. In DNA, the CDR3 is TGTGCCAGCAATCTCCTGGGGGGCGAAGAGACCCAGTACTTC.

The chain is built from TRBV12-3 or TRBV12-4 and TRBJ2-7, with D possibly matching TRBD2 (6 bases). The CDR3 is 13 amino acids. V was clipped by 3 bases and J by 1 base, with 7 bases between them. CDR3 sequence (DNA): TGTGCCAGCAGTTTGGGAGGATCCTACGAGCAGTACTTC. It translates to CASSLGGSYEQYF.

The chain has TRBV7-2 and TRBJ2-1; 7 bases are shared with TRBD1. This CDR3 has 14 amino acids. CDR1 SGHTA and CDR2 FQGNSA come from the germline V gene. V trimming: 1 base; J trimming: 3 bases; junction bases outside the gene matches: 0. Here the CDR3 reads CASSLGQGYNEQFF. Here the CDR3 DNA reads TGTGCCAGCAGCTTAGGACAGGGCTACAATGAGCAGTTCTTC.

This clone appeared a few times. The chain has TRBV19 and TRBJ1-1, with D maybe TRBD1 (6 bases). Germline CDR1 is LNHDA and CDR2 is SQIVND (reference sequence). Trimming left V 5 bases short and J 3 bases short, with 16 bases between. The CDR3 has 15 amino acids. The CDR3, as DNA: TGTGCCAGTAGTTTTACACAGGGCGGGGACACTGAAGCTTTCTTT. Translated: CASSFTQGGDTEAFF. Based on the CDR3 plus reference TRBV19 and TRBJ1-1, the full variable domain is DGGITQSPKYLFRKEGQNVTLSCEQNLNHDAMYWYRQDPGQGLRLIYYSQIVNDFQKGDIAEGYSVSREKKESFPLTVTSAQKNPTAFYLCASSFTQGGDTEAFFGQGTRLTVV.

The chain has TRBV6-6 and TRBJ2-3; D may correspond to TRBD1 or TRBD2 (6 bases each). The length of the CDR3 is 13 residues. Trimming shortened V by 6 bases and J by 1 base, and 8 bases separated the two germline ends. Germline CDR1 is MNHNY and CDR2 is SVGAGI (reference sequence). The CDR3 DNA sequence: TGTGCCAGCAGCGGGGGCCGCACAGATACGCAGTATTTT. Protein product: CASSGGRTDTQYF.

V usage is TRBV7-9 and J usage is TRBJ1-6, with 9 positions matching TRBD1. Trimming cost V 4 bases and J 7 bases; bases outside gene matches: 2. The CDR3 consists of 14 residues. Germline CDR1 and CDR2: SEHNR and FQNEAQ (reference sequence). The CDR3 reads CASSSTGGNSPLHF. In nucleotides, the CDR3 is TGTGCCAGCAGCTCGACAGGGGGGAATTCACCCCTCCACTTT.

The chain links TRBV11-2 to TRBJ2-7; D remains unclear. Deletions cut 4 bases from V and 2 bases from J, with 6 bases between. The CDR3 is 12 amino acids. CDR1 SGHAT and CDR2 FQNNGV come from the germline V gene. The CDR3 region has the DNA TGTGCCAGCAGCTCCCTCCCCTACGAGCAGTACTTC. As protein: CASSSLPYEQYF.

The chain uses TRBV4-3 and TRBJ2-2, with D tentatively TRBD1 (6 bases). V gave up 3 bases and J gave up 1 base, with 12 bases separating them. Germline CDR1 is LGHNA and CDR2 is YSLEER. This CDR3 has 16 residues. The CDR3 loop is CASSQPTGVNTGELFF. The DNA for the CDR3 is TGCGCCAGCAGCCAGCCGACAGGCGTGAACACCGGGGAGCTGTTTTTT.

CDR3 in amino acids: CASSLASDRPYEQYF. The CDR3 DNA is TGTGCCAGCAGCTTAGCCTCGGACAGGCCCTACGAGCAGTACTTC. V is TRBV7-6 and J is TRBJ2-7; 7 bases fit TRBD1. V gave up 0 bases and J gave up 2 bases; unmatched junction bases: 4. The CDR3 extends over 15 amino acids. Germline CDR1 and CDR2: SGHVS and FNYEAQ. The variable domain in full, completed from reference TRBV7-6 and TRBJ2-7, reads GAGVSQSPRYKVTKRGQDVALRCDPISGHVSLYWYRQALGQGPEFLTYFNYEAQQDKSGLPNDRFSAERPEGSISTLTIQRTEQRDSAMYRCASSLASDRPYEQYFGPGTRLTVT.

This chain connects TRBV4-3 to TRBJ2-5, with unresolved D. The CDR3 is 15 residues long. Trimming pared 0 bases from V and 2 bases from J, leaving 10 bases between. The germline V gene encodes CDR1 LGHNA and CDR2 YSLEER. This CDR3 is CASSQDTAVQETQYF. CDR3 sequence (DNA): TGCGCCAGCAGCCAAGATACGGCAGTGCAAGAGACCCAGTACTTC.

The CDR3 sequence: CASSLAAGWSGETQYF. CDR3 nucleotides: TGTGCCAGCAGCTTGGCCGCAGGGTGGTCGGGGGAGACCCAGTACTTC. This chain connects TRBV7-2 to TRBJ2-5; D tentatively reads TRBD1 or TRBD2 (5 bases each). The CDR3 sequence is 16 residues long. Per the germline V gene, CDR1 is SGHTA and CDR2 is FQGNSA. The V end was cut by 3 bases, the J end by 5 bases, with 19 bases between. Combining the CDR3 with reference TRBV7-2 and TRBJ2-5 gives the whole variable domain GAGVSQSPSNKVTEKGKDVELRCDPISGHTALYWYRQSLGQGLEFLIYFQGNSAPDKSGLPSDRFSAERTGGSVSTLTIQRTQQEDSAVYLCASSLAAGWSGETQYFGPGTRLLVL.

This rearrangement joins TRBV6-1 to TRBJ1-2; D is perhaps TRBD1 (5 bases). V lost 2 bases, J lost 0 bases, and 13 bases lay in between. CDR1 is MNHNS, CDR2 SASEGT, per germline. CDR3 size: 16 residues. The CDR3 DNA reads as TGTGCCAGCAGTGAACAGGCCCAGGGAGCTAACTATGGCTACACCTTC. This codes for CASSEQAQGANYGYTF.

The chain has TRBV5-4 and TRBJ2-7; D not resolved. This CDR3 region has 14 residues. V gave up 0 bases and J gave up 7 bases, with 14 bases separating them. The germline CDR1 and CDR2 sequences are SGHNT and YYREEE (reference sequence). This CDR3 is CASSLEVGFLEQYF. CDR3 bases: TGTGCCAGCAGCTTGGAGGTAGGGTTCCTTGAGCAGTACTTC.

The rearrangement joins TRBV6-1 to TRBJ1-2, with 9 bases matching TRBD1. V lost 2 bases to trimming and J lost 9 bases; unmatched junction nucleotides: 10. From germline, CDR1 is MNHNS and CDR2 SASEGT. The CDR3 length is 15 residues. Here the CDR3 DNA reads TGTGCCAGCAGTGAAATTGGGACAGGGAGGTTTCGCTACACCTTC. Its protein is CASSEIGTGRFRYTF.

CDR3 in amino acids: CASSLAPGQGIDETQYF. The CDR3 nucleotides read TGTGCCAGCAGCTTAGCCCCGGGACAGGGGATCGACGAGACCCAGTACTTC. The chain employs TRBV7-6 and TRBJ2-5; 10 bases map to TRBD1. After removal of 0 bases from V and 5 bases from J, the junction contained 9 bases not matched to a gene. The length of the CDR3 is 17 residues. Germline V gives CDR1 SGHVS, CDR2 FNYEAQ.

The gene calls are TRBV5-1 and TRBJ2-1, with TRBD1 matching 8 bases. There are 14 residues in the CDR3. V lost 5 bases, J lost 7 bases, and 8 bases stayed unmatched. CDR1 is SGHRS, CDR2 YFSETQ, per germline. The CDR3 region has the DNA TGCGCCAGCAGTTTGAGGACAGGGAGGAATGAGCAGTTCTTC. Its protein is CASSLRTGRNEQFF. Supplemented by reference TRBV5-1 and TRBJ2-1, the full variable domain reads KAGVTQTPRYLIKTRGQQVTLSCSPISGHRSVSWYQQTPGQGLQFLFEYFSETQRNKGNFPGRFSGRQFSNSRSEMNVSTLELGDSALYLCASSLRTGRNEQFFGPGTRLTVL.

The chain employs TRBV6-5 and TRBJ2-3; 8 bases are shared with TRBD1. Germline values: CDR1 MNHEY, CDR2 SVGAGI. The CDR3 spans 14 residues. J lost 1 base, V lost 9 bases, and 6 bases had no gene match. The CDR3 nucleotides read TGTGCCAGTATGGACAGGGTGGGCACAGATACGCAGTATTTT. This translates into CASMDRVGTDTQYF.

This clone was found once. The V and J genes are TRBV28 and TRBJ1-2, with TRBD1 matching 7 bases. After removal of 2 bases from V and 4 bases from J, the junction contained 4 bases not matched to a gene. CDR3 length: 14 residues. CDR1 and CDR2 (germline): MDHEN, SYDVKM. The CDR3 loop is CASSLTHRGYGYTF. The CDR3 DNA follows: TGTGCCAGCAGTTTAACCCACAGGGGCTATGGCTACACCTTC.

The chain is built from TRBV2 and TRBJ1-4; the D gene is possibly TRBD1 (5 bases). This CDR3 contains 14 residues. The V and J ends lost 3 bases and 8 bases respectively, with 13 bases between them. Germline V gene sequence: CDR1 SNHLY, CDR2 FYNNEI. CDR3 coding DNA: TGTGCCAGCAGTGAGTTTACAGGTTGGGAAAAACTGTTTTTT. It is translated as CASSEFTGWEKLFF.

The chain couples TRBV18 to TRBJ2-1; either TRBD1 or TRBD2 may fit D (5 bases each). Germline V lookup: CDR1 KGHSH, CDR2 LQKENI. The CDR3 extends over 15 amino acids. The ends were cut back, 2 bases at V and 7 bases at J, with 15 bases in the middle. The DNA of the CDR3 is TGTGCCAGCTCACCAGAGGGGAATCTAGGGAATGAGCAGTTCTTC. Translating it yields CASSPEGNLGNEQFF. Full variable domain (outside the CDR3, taken from reference TRBV18 and TRBJ2-1): NAGVMQNPRHLVRRRGQEARLRCSPMKGHSHVYWYRQLPEEGLKFMVYLQKENIIDESGMPKERFSAEFPKEGPSILRIQQVVRGDSAAYFCASSPEGNLGNEQFFGPGTRLTVL.

This clone was picked up a small number of times. In DNA, the CDR3 is TGCGCCAGCAGCCTAGAGTCTAGCGGGGGCCCAGATACGCAGTATTTT. It encodes CASSLESSGGPDTQYF. The J gene is TRBJ2-3, the V gene TRBV4-3, with 10 bases aligning to TRBD2. The ends lost 4 bases at V and 4 bases at J; junction bases unmatched: 8. The CDR3 has 16 amino acids. CDR1 LGHNA and CDR2 YSLEER come from the germline V gene.

The chain employs TRBV29-1 and TRBJ2-5; 11 bases agree with TRBD2. Germline assignment: CDR1 SQVTM and CDR2 ANQGSEA. This CDR3 has 14 amino acids. Losses at the gene ends were 6 bases for V and 4 bases for J; bases not matched to a gene: 7. This chain's CDR3 is CSVALAGGRETQYF. CDR3 DNA: TGCAGCGTGGCCCTAGCGGGGGGACGAGAGACCCAGTACTTC.